The next 7 T cell receptor beta chains were all read from a single sample in a study of regulatory T cells in long-lasting Graves disease (dated by TCRdb to the early 2020s). The library was obtained by multiplex PCR. Sequencing relied on an Illumina HiSeq 4000. TCR beta libraries were built with iRepertoire HTBI primers and Arm-PCR amplification of CDR3 regions. TCRdb reran the public reads through fastp at Q25 and MiXCR, keeping productive beta chains. One record per CDR3 amino acid sequence lists the most common genes and DNA. The sample table records over 400,000 distinct CDR3 sequences; around 13% of these occur just once. The top ten constitute around a sixth of the sample. Per the publication, the time point label means: newly diagnosed GD, antithyroid drugs for less than 3 months. For both TCR sequencing and RNA sequencing, RNA was extracted from PBMCs in TRIzol. The data also belong to a second study, concerning T cells in Graves' hyperthyroidism and ophthalmopathy.

Sequences were derived from peripheral blood mononuclear cells (PBMCs), sampled at new diagnosis, from a patient treated with antithyroid drugs. The receptors were gathered from a woman between 45 and 60 years old with Graves disease. Donor details come from another sample of the same person, matched by shared clones.

This clonotype was seen at least ten times. The chain couples TRBV9 to TRBJ2-2; either TRBD1 or TRBD2 may fit D (5 bases each). The germline V gene has CDR1 SGDLS and CDR2 YYNGEE. The CDR3 runs to 17 residues. Trimming stripped 0 bases from V and 0 bases from J, with 12 bases between. CDR3 nucleotide sequence: TGTGCCAGCAGCGTAGCTTTGGGGGAAGCGAACACCGGGGAGCTGTTTTTT. This codes for CASSVALGEANTGELFF.

This chain joins TRBV9 and TRBJ2-3, with D uncertain. There are 15 residues in the CDR3. V dropped 4 bases and J dropped 1 base, with 13 bases sitting between them. Germline V gene lookup returns CDR1 SGDLS and CDR2 YYNGEE. The CDR3 coding sequence is TGTGCCAGCAGCCCCCGTCGACTGGGCACAGATACGCAGTATTTT. Its protein product is CASSPRRLGTDTQYF.

The chain is built from TRBV6-1 and TRBJ2-5; tentative D call: TRBD1 (6 bases). V was pared by 6 bases and J by 1 base, with 15 bases between. This CDR3 has 15 residues. Germline CDR1 reads MNHNS; CDR2 reads SASEGT. The CDR3 reads CASRQTGLRQETQYF. The CDR3 nucleotides read TGTGCCAGCAGACAGACAGGATTACGCCAAGAGACCCAGTACTTC.

This clonotype has at least ten counts. This chain joins TRBV27 and TRBJ2-7; D uncertain. Germline CDR1 is MNHEY and CDR2 is SMNVEV (reference sequence). The CDR3 contains 15 residues. V lost 6 bases and J lost 3, with 18 bases in between. CDR3: CASREPVGSRYEQYF. In DNA, the CDR3 is TGTGCCAGCAGGGAACCGGTGGGATCGCGCTACGAGCAGTACTTC.

With respect to this clonotype: The germline gene is not matched at one end of the junction; a read error may be the cause. The CDR3 loop is CSALLAGVTNEEFF. CDR3 bases: TGCAGTGCCTTACTAGCGGGAGTCACCAATGAGGAGTTCTTC. The genes are TRBV20-1 and TRBJ2-1; 11 nucleotides match TRBD2. The CDR3 is made up of 14 amino acids. CDR1 and CDR2 from the germline V gene are DFQATT and SNEGSKA (reference sequence).

The rearrangement joins TRBV27 to TRBJ2-1, with D uncertain. The germline CDR1 and CDR2 sequences are MNHEY and SMNVEV (reference sequence). This CDR3 has 12 amino acids. The V and J ends lost 4 bases and 10 bases respectively, with 11 bases between them. The CDR3 DNA sequence: TGTGCCAGCAGTTCCCTAGTTAGCGAGCAGTTCTTC. Encoded protein: CASSSLVSEQFF.

The chain joins TRBV5-1 to TRBJ2-3, with 8 bases identical to TRBD2. With V trimmed by 4 bases and J by 2 bases, 6 bases remained unmatched. Germline CDR1 reads SGHRS; CDR2 reads YFSETQ. CDR3 length equals 15 residues. CDR3 in amino acids: CASSNLAGLTDTQYF. The CDR3 DNA is TGCGCCAGCAGCAACTTAGCGGGGCTCACAGATACGCAGTATTTT.